This T cell receptor (beta chain) was identified during a study of cytomegalovirus exposure and HLA in healthy donors. Study observations and caveats: A previous analysis found most TCR beta V segments productive roughly 87% or roughly 30% of the time. Reportedly, diagnosis of cytomegalovirus status by the classifier showed high specificity and sensitivity.

The V gene's germline CDR1 is SGDLS and CDR2 YYNGEE. The CDR3 is 15 amino acids. Trimming pared 4 bases from V and 5 bases from J, leaving 15 bases between. It was with 60 Vbeta and 13 Jbeta primers that the PCR ran. Some clones are missing from TCRdb's copy, which holds only in-frame ones; the method was immunoSEQ multiplex PCR. Of some 190,000 clones detected, 80% to 90% appear once; the ten largest clones hold roughly 1.7%. Nominally healthy donors provided the samples, though records likely missed some immune exposures. A remark on this clone: Its antigen remains unidentified.

The rearrangement links TRBV9 to TRBJ2-2, with a possible D match to TRBD1 (6 bases). The sample consisted of PBMCs. This TCR was recovered from a man in his forties in good health and CMV-seropositive. Here the CDR3 reads CASSILQGGTGELFF. The CDR3 DNA sequence: TGTGCCAGCAGCATCTTACAGGGTGGAACCGGGGAGCTGTTTTTT. Combining the CDR3 with reference TRBV9 and TRBJ2-2 gives the whole variable domain DSGVTQTPKHLITATGQRVTLRCSPRSGDLSVYWYQQSLDQGLQFLIQYYNGEERAKGNILERFSAQQFPDLHSELNLSSLELGDSALYFCASSILQGGTGELFFGEGSRLTVL.